These T cell receptor beta chains were read from a single sample in a study of blood T cell repertoires in COVID-19. Some clones are missing from TCRdb's copy, which holds only in-frame ones; the method was immunoSEQ multiplex PCR. The table has around 150,000 clones, more than 65% seen once. Sequenced: peripheral blood. The receptor set was obtained from a man in his sixties with acute or convalescent COVID-19. The CDR3 runs from the conserved cysteine through the conserved F or W. The D gene is left open where the match is weak. The size entry is marked missing in some rows and otherwise reads once, few, many or a size class.

size,V,D,J,CDR3
-,TRBV18,-,TRBJ1-2,CASSPQEQGDGYTF
-,TRBV6-5,-,TRBJ2-3,CASSPRQGPDTQYF
-,TRBV27,TRBD2,TRBJ2-1,CASSASGAYNEQFF
-,TRBV15,TRBD1,TRBJ1-5,CATTHRRTGGSQPQHF
-,TRBV27,-,TRBJ2-2,CASSLNRVKTGELFF
-,TRBV4-1,TRBD1,TRBJ2-7,CASSQVQGDLDEQYF
-,TRBV30,-,TRBJ1-3,CAWRSSGNTIYF
few,TRBV6-1,-,TRBJ1-2,CASSEIDRGGSYTF
-,TRBV7-9,TRBD2,TRBJ2-3,CASSKGTSSTDTQYF
-,TRBV30,-,TRBJ2-6,CAWLPLGGSSGANVLTF
-,TRBV28,-,TRBJ2-7,CASSLPGVYEQYF
-,TRBV30,TRBD2,TRBJ2-7,CAWRTSGRGYEQYF
-,TRBV4-2,-,TRBJ2-7,CASSQDGGTYEQYF
-,TRBV9,-,TRBJ2-3,CASSLSGAQWDTQYF
once,TRBV19,-,TRBJ2-3,CASSIRDNTQYF
-,TRBV6-1,-,TRBJ2-6,CASSDWSAGYFSGANVLTF
-,TRBV12-5,-,TRBJ2-1,CASGGVNEQFF
-,TRBV11-2,-,TRBJ2-1,CASSFGTGGNEQFF
-,TRBV5-5,-,TRBJ1-4,CASSLDQGREKLFF
-,TRBV29-1,-,TRBJ2-3,CSVDRQGPDTQYF
-,TRBV14,TRBD2,TRBJ2-1,CASSQDPMTSSYSYNEQFF
few,TRBV11-1,-,TRBJ2-7,CASSSWGTPIQEQYF
-,TRBV27,-,TRBJ1-2,CASSLEGVGWSGYTF
-,TRBV5-1,-,TRBJ1-4,CASSLTGGDEKLFF
many,TRBV27,-,TRBJ2-7,CASSVQSTGTEQYF
-,TRBV11-1,TRBD1,TRBJ1-2,CASSRQGEYGYTF
-,TRBV19,TRBD1,TRBJ2-4,CASSISPGTEALAKNIQYF
-,TRBV5-1,-,TRBJ2-3,CASSLYPSGSTDTQYF
-,TRBV19,TRBD1,TRBJ2-7,CASSIPGGGGYEQYF
-,TRBV28,TRBD2,TRBJ2-3,CASSPRLAGFSDTQYF
-,TRBV21-1,-,TRBJ2-6,CASSLQGAGANVLTF
-,TRBV12-3/TRBV12-4,TRBD2,TRBJ2-3,CASSFLLAGGRHF
-,TRBV6-5,-,TRBJ1-1,CASTSPGSNTEAFF
few,TRBV7-9,-,TRBJ2-2,CASGLTGELFF
-,TRBV21-1,-,TRBJ2-1,CASSNPGQGMEQFF
-,TRBV7-6,-,TRBJ2-2,CASSLRSAANTGELFF
-,TRBV6-1,TRBD1,TRBJ1-1,CASSELPGGKTEAFF
few,TRBV19,-,TRBJ2-1,CASSILQGDEQFF
-,TRBV5-1,-,TRBJ2-7,CASSLLLAADSYEQYF
-,TRBV4-1,TRBD2,TRBJ2-1,CASSHIMTTSVGNEQFF
once,TRBV5-4,TRBD1,TRBJ2-1,CGTNRGGQNYNEQFF
-,TRBV19,-,TRBJ1-4,CASSIRTGGYEKLFF
-,TRBV6-5,TRBD2,TRBJ2-1,CASSPRGGVVDEQFF
-,TRBV2,TRBD2,TRBJ2-5,CASRRTSLNQETQYF
few,TRBV18,-,TRBJ2-5,CASSPAAEETQYF
-,TRBV2,-,TRBJ1-6,CASSDALTGSPLHF
-,TRBV6-5,TRBD1,TRBJ1-1,CASRWDRADTEAFF
few,TRBV18,-,TRBJ2-1,CASSPPTPSYNEQFF
-,TRBV3-1/TRBV3-2,-,TRBJ2-7,CASSERGRASYEQYF
-,TRBV27,-,TRBJ2-7,CASSHKTGREQYF
once,TRBV10-3,-,TRBJ2-7,CAISERTVTYEQYF